The sequence of this T cell receptor beta chain was determined in a study of blood T cell repertoires in COVID-19. Study background: Sites in the United States, Italy and Spain provided acute and convalescent COVID-19 samples. From T cells, B-cell-depleted T cells, or PBMCs came the material, which was cDNA or gDNA.

V lost 2 bases and J 0 bases, leaving 9 bases between the germline ends. Germline CDR1 and CDR2: SGDLS and YYNGEE. CDR3 length: 15 residues. Assay used: immunoSEQ multiplex PCR; TCRdb lists only in-frame clones, some missing. The table has about 210,000 clones, almost 90% seen once. The sequence came from a man aged 18 to 30 with active or convalescent COVID-19. The sequenced material came from peripheral blood. The chain combines TRBV9 with TRBJ1-5, with no clear D. This CDR3 reads CASSVEGYSNQPQHF. The CDR3 nucleotides read TGTGCCAGCAGCGTCGAGGGTTATAGCAATCAGCCCCAGCATTTT.